This entry is about one T cell receptor beta chain. The data were taken from a study of blood T cell repertoires in COVID-19. The CDR3 runs to 14 residues. Trimming removed 4 bases at V and 0 bases at J, with 10 bases between. Germline CDR1 and CDR2: SGHTS and YDEGEE. Original data processing: Reference gene primer amplification in the assay estimated nucleated cell counts. Clones were read by immunoSEQ multiplex PCR, and TCRdb kept only the in-frame ones, dropping some. D and trimming were read from the DNA, whereas the V and J calls and clone size are those reported in that table. The sample includes about 190,000 clones, approximately 79% of them seen just once.

Sequencing was performed on peripheral blood. The sequence was obtained from a woman in her fifties or sixties with acute or convalescent COVID-19. The chain employs TRBV5-8 and TRBJ1-1; D remains unclear. Here the CDR3 DNA reads TGTGCCAGCAGCCCTGGACTGCTGAACACTGAAGCTTTCTTT. Translated, it gives CASSPGLLNTEAFF.